What follows describes a single T cell receptor (beta chain). TCRdb processed the RT-PCR reads anew with MiXCR; each CDR3 protein has one entry. The sample has 390,000 or so distinct CDR3 sequences, roughly 16% seen once. The data belong to a study of patients and donors after allogeneic stem cell transplantation. V lost 0 bases and J 2 bases, leaving 11 bases between the germline ends. The CDR3 length is 15 residues. In germline, CDR1 is LNHNV, CDR2 YYDKDF (reference sequence). The source is a human donor who was either an allogeneic HSCT recipient or a stem cell or donor lymphocyte infusion donor (not recorded which). It is not recorded whose cells these are; they may come from a transplant donor. The V and J genes are TRBV15 and TRBJ2-7; perhaps TRBD2 as D (6 bases). The sequencing sample was made of blood, either unsorted or a sorted T cell fraction (not recorded which). The CDR3 region is CATSRDSGRPYEQYF. The CDR3 nucleotides read TGTGCCACCAGCAGAGATAGCGGCAGGCCCTACGAGCAGTACTTC.